This T cell receptor (beta chain) came from a study of graft-versus-host responses after intestinal transplantation. Across the study: Each of the recipients got a multivisceral, liver-intestinal, or isolated intestinal transplant. For two to three years after anti-thymocyte globulin induction, all recipients took tacrolimus and steroids. Study-wide results and limits: Patients with graft-donor T cell macrochimerism had high graft-versus-host to host-versus-graft clonal ratios in allografts. Some GvH clones were seen earlier in gut or blood, suggesting intestinal origin.

This clone was seen once. What it recognizes is unknown. TCRdb's copy holds only in-frame clones and misses some; the assay was immunoSEQ multiplex PCR. Counted here are approximately 85,000 clones, 80% to 95% occurring once; the ten biggest clones make up about 8%. Germline V gene sequence: CDR1 SGHRS, CDR2 YFSETQ. The V end lost 0 bases, the J end lost 6 bases, and 9 bases lay between the germline ends. The CDR3 extends over 13 amino acids. The V and J genes are TRBV5-1 and TRBJ1-1; D unclear. The clonotype was recovered from a human donor who was the organ donor for an intestinal transplant. The starting material was unstimulated CD8+ T cells sorted from spleen or lymph node cells, obtained before transplant. CDR3 DNA: TGCGCCAGCAGCTTGGCCGGTCAGGCTGAAGCTTTCTTT. It codes for CASSLAGQAEAFF. Looking up the rest from reference TRBV5-1 and TRBJ1-1 gives the full variable domain: KAGVTQTPRYLIKTRGQQVTLSCSPISGHRSVSWYQQTPGQGLQFLFEYFSETQRNKGNFPGRFSGRQFSNSRSEMNVSTLELGDSALYLCASSLAGQAEAFFGQGTRLTVV.